The text below deals with one T cell receptor (beta chain). The data derive from a study of T cell responses to AZD1222 COVID-19 vaccine. Background on the study: Pooled in the analysis were second doses at about 4 or about 12 weeks.

Here immunoSEQ multiplex PCR was the method, and the copy in TCRdb shows in-frame clones only, minus some. This table holds 120,000 or so clones, roughly four fifths found once. The CDR3 contains 17 residues. With 0 bases clipped from V and 9 bases from J, the junction kept 9 bases outside the gene matches. CDR1 is SGHNT and CDR2 is YYREEE in the germline V gene (reference sequence). The specimen was peripheral blood, collected on day 0 of AZD1222 vaccination. The genes are TRBV5-4 and TRBJ2-1, with 13 bases that match TRBD2. This receptor was taken from an adult in good health. The CDR3 is CASSLALTSGGPGEQFF. The CDR3 DNA follows: TGTGCCAGCAGCTTGGCTCTGACTAGCGGGGGGCCGGGTGAGCAGTTCTTC.